This T cell receptor (beta chain) was identified during a study of CD4 T cells in relation to SARS-CoV-2 and coronaviruses (dated by TCRdb to the early 2020s). In terms of the full investigation: In the ViraFEST assay, PBMCs were cultured with antigen for 10 days, after which TCR beta CDR3s were sequenced to identify antigen-specific clonal expansions. Samples from a few pre-COVID donors and the naive versus memory experiments were sequenced with the Adaptive Biotechnologies TCR-sequencing kit; other data were Illumina-based. Memory CD4+ T cell crossreactivity between SARS-CoV-2 and common cold coronavirus spike proteins was assessed at the TCR clonotype level in the study. An HIV-1 Nef peptide pool or a culture without peptide was used as the negative reference condition. A different TCR-beta assay, based on Illumina, was used to sequence expansion assays from other donors in the study. Shared crossreactive spike epitopes were mapped to their HLA restriction using patient-derived lymphoblastoid cell lines.

CD4+ T cells from unexposed donors were collected before the COVID-19 pandemic (2011-2018). Following 10 days of culture, the EasySep CD4+ T cell isolation kit was used to isolate CD4+ T cells. As cell number allowed, CD4+ T cells from unexposed donors were tested for reactivity to SARS-CoV-2 S and N and to four common cold coronavirus spike pools. Each well held 1.5 million to 2.5 million PBMCs cultured in IMDM containing 5% human AB serum and 10 IU/ml IL-2. Half of the culture medium was replaced with fresh IL-2-containing medium on days 3 and 7. In general, every peptide culture condition was set up in three replicate wells. Leukapheresis product for the unexposed donors was purchased commercially. PBMCs were isolated from leukapheresis product or whole blood by Ficoll-Paque PLUS gradient centrifugation. PBMCs were either cryopreserved at -140°C or used fresh in the expansion assay. The QIAamp Micro DNA Kit was used to extract genomic DNA from the CD4+ T cells.

The receptor library was made with the immunoSEQ multiplex PCR assay. In the original analysis: During preprocessing, nonproductive sequences were removed, along with CDR3s that did not begin with C, did not end with F or W, or were shorter than 7 amino acids. The MANAFEST web app identified antigen-specific clonotypes based on expansion compared with the reference and other culture wells. A clone counted as positive if significantly expanded in 2 of 3 replicate wells versus the reference culture at FDR below 0.05. Positive clones also required significant expansion versus all other tandem wells and an odds ratio above 5. After three terminal residues were trimmed from each end, CDR3 homology was quantified as pairwise Levenshtein distance using the stringdist R package. Here the immuneACCESS table is served through TCRdb, limited to in-frame sequences with V and J called. Missing clones are a known gap in these copies; in checked studies unresolved V genes cover under half, and the rest lacks a known reason. V and J calls and clone size are given by that table; D and trimming were obtained from the DNA. For this sample there are over 20,000 clones; roughly 80% appear just once. Of the sample, less than 20% is held by the ten largest clones.

Comment on this clone: Its recognized antigen is unknown. Per-nucleotide qualities are absent, and no much larger clonotype sits a single base away.

Results and caveats for the whole study, not just this receptor: Crossreactivity analysis was centred on spike protein, so crossreactivity against other viral proteins was not assessed. The study was constrained by small numbers of patients and of tested TCRs. No donor contributed both pre-pandemic and post-infection samples, which limited tracing the source of pre-existing responses. In about 60% of donors, memory CD4+ clonotypes turned up that crossrecognized SARS-CoV-2 and at least one common cold coronavirus spike. Crossreactive clones showed significantly weaker SARS-CoV-2-driven expansion than monoreactive clones, consistent with antigenic imprinting.

The V end loses 0 bases and the J end loses 5 bases, and a stretch of 4 bases separates them. Inclusive of the bounding cysteine and phenylalanine, the CDR3 is 13 residues long. The DNA shown is the 39-base CDR3, in frame from base 1. Here the chain combines TRBV12-3 or TRBV12-4 and TRBJ2-2; no D segment can be confidently identified. This receptor was taken from a human donor in good health. Sequencing input: CD4+ T cells from PBMCs, cultured in vitro. The CDR3 protein sequence reads: CASSLAGTGELFF. In nucleotide form, the sequence is TGTGCCAGCAGTTTAGCTGGTACCGGGGAGCTGTTTTTT.